The sequence of this T cell receptor (beta chain) was determined in a study of shared T cell receptors in the human thymus. This clone was recorded only once. Germline loops: CDR1 ENHRY, CDR2 SYGVKD. The CDR3 sequence is 16 residues long. With 0 bases removed from V and 2 bases from J, the gap between germline ends came to 8 bases. TCRdb's copy holds only in-frame clones and misses some; the assay was immunoSEQ multiplex PCR. The sample carries about 710,000 clones, more than 75% recorded once. The same sample was also used in a study of human thymus T cells. This second study notes: Use of V and J genes seemed skewed within the thymic and blood repertoires.

Sequences were obtained from thymocytes. This TCR was sampled from a boy under two years old with a congenital heart defect. V and J are TRBV10-3 and TRBJ1-6; D uncertain. CDR3 amino acids: CAISESTYAYNSPLHF. The CDR3, as DNA: TGTGCCATCAGTGAGTCGACATATGCCTATAATTCACCCCTCCACTTT.